These T cell receptor beta chains were read from a single sample in a study of blood T cell repertoires in COVID-19. Generated by immunoSEQ multiplex PCR, the TCRdb table keeps only in-frame clones and is missing some. The sample holds tens of thousands of clones, roughly 90% seen once. Sequencing input: peripheral blood. These receptors were collected from a man older than 75 with active or convalescent COVID-19. Both conserved end residues are part of each CDR3. The D gene is left open where the match is weak. Expanded clones get a size class; other rows say once, few or many, or leave the size out.

TRBV13	TRBD1	.	TRBJ2-7	15	CASSDRGTGGPEQYF	TGTGCCAGCAGCGACCGTGGGACAGGGGGCCCCGAGCAGTACTTC
TRBV30	.	.	TRBJ2-2	15	CASYVRGINTGELFF	TGTGCCTCGTACGTAAGGGGGATAAACACCGGGGAGCTGTTTTTT
TRBV19	TRBD1	.	TRBJ2-2	15	CASSMGDRVTGELFF	TGTGCCAGTAGTATGGGGGACAGGGTCACGGGGGAGCTGTTTTTT
TRBV19	.	.	TRBJ2-5	14	CASSPTGVQETQYF	TGTGCCAGTAGTCCCACGGGGGTCCAAGAGACCCAGTACTTC
TRBV3-1/TRBV3-2	TRBD2	.	TRBJ2-7	16	CASSQGFKRGTYEQYF	TGTGCCAGCAGCCAAGGGTTTAAGCGGGGAACCTACGAGCAGTACTTC
TRBV28	TRBD1	.	TRBJ1-4	14	CASSDTGGVEKLFF	TGTGCCAGCAGTGACACAGGGGGCGTTGAAAAACTGTTTTTT
TRBV28	TRBD1	.	TRBJ1-6	14	CASRSGQGYSPLHF	TGTGCCAGCAGGTCGGGACAGGGCTATTCACCCCTCCACTTT
TRBV13	TRBD1	.	TRBJ1-5	16	CASSSRDREINQPQHF	TGTGCCAGCAGCTCGCGGGACAGGGAAATCAATCAGCCCCAGCATTTT
TRBV4-1	TRBD2	.	TRBJ2-2	19	CASSQDSSSGRAGSGELFF	TGCGCCAGCAGCCAAGATTCTTCTAGCGGGAGGGCCGGGAGCGGGGAGCTGTTTTTT
TRBV28	.	.	TRBJ1-1	19	CASSLFRLIGLYVNTEAFF	TGTGCCAGCAGTTTATTCCGACTTATCGGCCTCTATGTAAACACTGAAGCTTTCTTT
TRBV2	TRBD2	.	TRBJ2-5	14	CASSLGGTQETQYF	TGTGCCAGCAGTCTCGGGGGGACTCAAGAGACCCAGTACTTC
TRBV5-4	TRBD1	.	TRBJ2-3	16	CASSLRQGGNTDTQYF	TGTGCCAGCAGCTTACGACAGGGGGGAAACACAGATACGCAGTATTTT
TRBV10-3	.	.	TRBJ1-1	14	CASHRTDRSTEAFF	TGTGCCTCACATCGGACAGACCGTAGCACTGAAGCTTTCTTT
TRBV5-1	TRBD1	.	TRBJ1-1	16	CASSFATGGAGTEAFF	TGCGCCAGCAGCTTCGCGACAGGGGGCGCGGGGACTGAAGCTTTCTTT
TRBV4-3	TRBD1	.	TRBJ2-6	19	CASSQDVDRVDSGANVLTF	TGCGCCAGCAGCCAAGACGTGGACAGGGTAGATTCTGGGGCCAACGTCCTGACTTTC
TRBV25-1	.	.	TRBJ1-6	14	CASSDPSNNSPLHF	TGTGCCAGCAGTGACCCAAGCAATAATTCACCCCTCCACTTT
TRBV6-5	TRBD1	.	TRBJ1-2	14	CASSLTDRAYGYTF	TGTGCCAGCAGCCTAACGGACAGGGCCTATGGCTACACCTTC
TRBV9	TRBD2	.	TRBJ2-1	16	CASSPRLGGGDNEQFF	TGTGCCAGCAGCCCCCGCTTGGGCGGGGGGGACAATGAGCAGTTCTTC
TRBV7-2	TRBD2	once	TRBJ2-3	16	CASSLVPGASGGSPYF	TGTGCCAGCAGCTTAGTCCCTGGGGCTAGCGGGGGGTCACCGTATTTT
TRBV6-5	.	.	TRBJ2-7	13	CASSRQISNEQYF	TGTGCCAGCAGTCGACAGATTTCTAACGAGCAGTACTTC
TRBV3-1/TRBV3-2	TRBD1	.	TRBJ2-2	18	CASSQEGQGAPNTGELFF	TGTGCCAGCAGCCAGGAAGGACAGGGGGCACCCAACACCGGGGAGCTGTTTTTT
TRBV28	TRBD2	.	TRBJ2-7	13	CAAGGRGAYEQYF	TGTGCCGCCGGCGGGAGAGGGGCCTACGAGCAGTACTTC
TRBV7-9	.	.	TRBJ1-1	13	CASSPQVNTEAFF	TGTGCCAGCAGCCCACAGGTTAACACTGAAGCTTTCTTT
TRBV6-5	TRBD2	few	TRBJ2-7	14	CATQEASGRGKQYF	TGTGCCACCCAGGAGGCTAGCGGGAGAGGAAAGCAGTACTTC
TRBV18	TRBD2	.	TRBJ2-5	18	CASSPGTSGTSKQETQYF	TGTGCCAGCTCACCAGGGACTAGCGGGACCTCGAAACAAGAGACCCAGTACTTC
TRBV28	TRBD1	.	TRBJ1-2	14	CASRGTGEFYGYTF	TGTGCCAGCAGGGGGACAGGGGAGTTCTATGGCTACACCTTC
TRBV11-3	.	.	TRBJ2-2	16	CASSFGGGQNTGELFF	TGTGCCAGCAGCTTCGGCGGGGGCCAGAACACCGGGGAGCTGTTTTTT
TRBV19	.	.	TRBJ1-4	13	CASSRGVDEKLFF	TGTGCCAGTAGTAGGGGGGTTGATGAAAAACTGTTTTTT
TRBV2	TRBD1	.	TRBJ2-4	14	CASSDSGTGNIQYF	TGTGCCAGCAGTGATTCCGGGACAGGAAACATTCAGTACTTC
TRBV19	TRBD1	few	TRBJ2-7	19	CASSSQGRPPGQGRYEQYF	TGTGCCAGTAGTTCACAGGGACGACCACCGGGACAGGGAAGGTACGAGCAGTACTTC
TRBV7-2	TRBD1	.	TRBJ2-7	15	CASRPDRGSSYEQYF	TGTGCCAGCAGACCTGACAGGGGAAGCTCCTACGAGCAGTACTTC
TRBV7-2	.	.	TRBJ2-1	14	CASSLEIGAGEQFF	TGTGCCAGCAGCTTAGAAATAGGAGCGGGTGAGCAGTTCTTC
TRBV15	TRBD1	.	TRBJ2-7	16	CATSRDLDRGAYEQYF	TGTGCCACCAGCAGAGACCTGGACAGGGGGGCCTACGAGCAGTACTTC
TRBV6-5	.	.	TRBJ1-2	13	CASTFGWQGGYTF	TGTGCCAGCACCTTTGGGTGGCAGGGTGGCTACACCTTC
TRBV18	TRBD2	.	TRBJ2-1	13	CASSPLREHEQFF	TGTGCCAGCTCACCGCTGCGGGAGCATGAGCAGTTCTTC
TRBV9	.	.	TRBJ2-3	13	CASSVAGSHTQYF	TGTGCCAGCAGCGTAGCAGGTAGTCATACGCAGTATTTT
TRBV5-1	TRBD1	.	TRBJ2-2	16	CASSTSGQGFTGELFF	TGCGCCAGCAGCACCTCGGGACAGGGCTTTACCGGGGAGCTGTTTTTT
TRBV4-1	TRBD1	.	TRBJ2-3	19	CASSSLFYRDRDRTDTQYF	TGCGCCAGCAGCTCATTATTCTACCGGGACAGGGACCGCACAGATACGCAGTATTTT
TRBV28	.	.	TRBJ2-6	13	CASLIPGANVLTF	TGTGCCAGTCTAATCCCTGGGGCCAACGTCCTGACTTTC
TRBV4-3	.	.	TRBJ1-4	17	CASSHSGLAGSNEKLFF	TGCGCCAGCAGCCATTCGGGCTTGGCAGGGTCAAATGAAAAACTGTTTTTT
TRBV5-1	.	.	TRBJ2-7	15	CASSQTLSSGQEQYF	TGCGCCAGCAGCCAAACCCTCTCGTCAGGTCAGGAGCAGTACTTC
TRBV5-1	.	once	TRBJ2-1	11	CASSLAGEQFF	TGCGCCAGCAGCTTGGCGGGTGAGCAGTTCTTC
TRBV19	.	.	TRBJ2-1	14	CASSKAGAINEQFF	TGTGCCAGTAGTAAGGCGGGTGCGATCAATGAGCAGTTCTTC
TRBV6-2/TRBV6-3	.	.	TRBJ2-7	16	CASSHGDLKDSYEQYF	TGTGCCAGCAGTCACGGGGATCTGAAAGACTCCTACGAGCAGTACTTC
TRBV27	TRBD1	.	TRBJ1-5	14	CASSFGQGDQPQHF	TGTGCCAGCAGTTTCGGACAGGGCGATCAGCCCCAGCATTTT
TRBV25-1	TRBD1	.	TRBJ1-1	14	CASGHRGQDTEAFF	TGTGCCAGCGGTCACAGGGGGCAGGACACTGAAGCTTTCTTT